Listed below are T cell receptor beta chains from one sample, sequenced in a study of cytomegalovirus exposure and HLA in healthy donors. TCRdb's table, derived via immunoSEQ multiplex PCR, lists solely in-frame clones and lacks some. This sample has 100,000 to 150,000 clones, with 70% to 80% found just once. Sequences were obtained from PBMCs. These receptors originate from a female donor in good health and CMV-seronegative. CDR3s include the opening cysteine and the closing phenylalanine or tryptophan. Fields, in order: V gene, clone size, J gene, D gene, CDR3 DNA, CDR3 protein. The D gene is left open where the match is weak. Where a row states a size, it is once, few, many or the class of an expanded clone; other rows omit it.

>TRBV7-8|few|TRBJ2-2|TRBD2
TGTGCCAGCAGCCCTGATCGGTTGGGACTAGCGCTGGGCGGGGAGCTGTTTTTT
CASSPDRLGLALGGELFF
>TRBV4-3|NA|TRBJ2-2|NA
TGCGCCAGCAGCCAAGATGGGCTAGCGAGCGACACCGGGGAGCTGTTTTTT
CASSQDGLASDTGELFF
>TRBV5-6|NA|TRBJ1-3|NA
TGTGCCAGCAGCTTGTGGGGCACGAGCTCTGGAAACACCATATATTTT
CASSLWGTSSGNTIYF
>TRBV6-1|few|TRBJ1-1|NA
TGTGCCAGCAGTGAAGAAACGGGGGTGAACACTGAAGCTTTCTTT
CASSEETGVNTEAFF
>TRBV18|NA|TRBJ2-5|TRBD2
TGTGCCAGCTCACCGGGAGGGGCGCCCCAAGAGACCCAGTACTTC
CASSPGGAPQETQYF
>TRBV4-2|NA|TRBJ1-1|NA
TGTGCCAGCAGCCATGGGCAGGGGCCGATCCCTGAAGCTTTCTTT
CASSHGQGPIPEAFF
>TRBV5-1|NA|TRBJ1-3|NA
TGCGCCAGCAGCGAGACAGCCGGGACATACTCTGGAAACACCGTATATTTT
CASSETAGTYSGNTVYF
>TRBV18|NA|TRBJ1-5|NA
TGTGCCAGCTCACCACTCCGGGATCAGCCCCAGCATTTT
CASSPLRDQPQHF
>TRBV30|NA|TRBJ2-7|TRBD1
TGTGCCTGGAGTGTATGGGACAGGGGATTCTCCTACGAGCAGTACTTC
CAWSVWDRGFSYEQYF
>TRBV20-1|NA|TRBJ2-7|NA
TGCAGTGCTAGGGACAACGAGCAGTACTTC
CSARDNEQYF
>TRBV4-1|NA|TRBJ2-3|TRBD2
TGCGCCAGCAGCCAAGCGAGCGGGAGATCAGATACGCAGTATTTT
CASSQASGRSDTQYF
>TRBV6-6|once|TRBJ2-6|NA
TGTGCCTACGGCCGGGGATTCTCTGGGGCCAACGTCCTGACTTTC
CAYGRGFSGANVLTF
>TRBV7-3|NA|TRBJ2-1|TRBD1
TGTGCCAGCAGCCGGACAGGGAACAATGAGCAGTTCTTC
CASSRTGNNEQFF
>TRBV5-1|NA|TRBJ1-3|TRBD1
TGCGCCAGCAGCTTGGAGCCAGGGGGCTCTGGAAACACCATATATTTT
CASSLEPGGSGNTIYF
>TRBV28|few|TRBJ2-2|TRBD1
TGTGCCAGCAGTGGGACAGTCGACCTCGGGGAGCTGTTTTTT
CASSGTVDLGELFF
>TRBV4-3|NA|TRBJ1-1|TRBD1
TGCGCCAGCAGCCCCAGGACAGGGGACCCCGAAGCTTTCTTT
CASSPRTGDPEAFF
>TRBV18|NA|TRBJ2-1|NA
TGTGCCAGCTCGCCGGGAATTGACGACAATGAGCAGTTCTTC
CASSPGIDDNEQFF
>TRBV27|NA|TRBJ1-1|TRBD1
TGTGCCAGCAGTTCTGGACAGGTGACAACTGAAGCTTTCTTT
CASSSGQVTTEAFF
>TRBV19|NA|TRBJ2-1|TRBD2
TGTGCCAGTAGTATAGTAATGGGAGCGGGAGGGCCCGCTGAGCAGTTCTTC
CASSIVMGAGGPAEQFF
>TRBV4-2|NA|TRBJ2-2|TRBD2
TGTGCCAGCACTCTAGCGGGAACGAACACCGGGGAGCTGTTTTTT
CASTLAGTNTGELFF
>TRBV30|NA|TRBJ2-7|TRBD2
TGTGCCTGGAGTGTCGGGAGGTTCTCCTACGAGCAGTACTTC
CAWSVGRFSYEQYF
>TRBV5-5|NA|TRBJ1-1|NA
TGTGCCAGCAGCTCCCAACCAGGGGAGGAAGCTTTCTTT
CASSSQPGEEAFF
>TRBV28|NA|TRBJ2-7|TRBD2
TGTGCCAGCTCTCTAGGGGGACTAGCTGGGGAGCAGTACTTC
CASSLGGLAGEQYF
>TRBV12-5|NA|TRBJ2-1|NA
TGTGCTAGTGGCCTGGGTACCGGCAACTACCCTGAGCAGTTCTTC
CASGLGTGNYPEQFF
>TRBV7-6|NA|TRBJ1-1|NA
TGTGCCAGCAGCTTAGGCGGAGATAACACTGAAGCTTTCTTT
CASSLGGDNTEAFF
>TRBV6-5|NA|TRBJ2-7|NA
TGTGCCAGCAGTTCCCCCTACGAGCAGTACTTC
CASSSPYEQYF
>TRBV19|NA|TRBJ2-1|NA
TGTGCCAGTAGTATAGGATGGAGCCGGGAAGATGCCTACAATGAGCAGTTCTTC
CASSIGWSREDAYNEQFF
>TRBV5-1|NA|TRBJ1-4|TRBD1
TGCGCCAGCAGCCCCCGGGACAGCTCTAATGAAAAACTGTTTTTT
CASSPRDSSNEKLFF
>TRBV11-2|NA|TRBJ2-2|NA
TGTGCCAGCACCCCGAGCTGGGGGCGCACCGGGGAGCTGTTTTTT
CASTPSWGRTGELFF
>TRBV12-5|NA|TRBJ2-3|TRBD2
TGTGCTAGTGGTTTGGCCCTAGTGTGGGGGGGTGCAGATACGCAGTATTTT
CASGLALVWGGADTQYF
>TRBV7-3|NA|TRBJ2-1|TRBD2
TGTGCCAGCAGTCTATCGAGAGCGGGAATCGACGAGCAGTTCTTC
CASSLSRAGIDEQFF
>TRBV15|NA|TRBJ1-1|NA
TGTGCCACCAGCAGAGATCTTTCCCACACTGAAGCTTTCTTT
CATSRDLSHTEAFF
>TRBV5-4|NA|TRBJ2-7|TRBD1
TGTGCCAGCAGCTGGGACAGGGGCAACGAGCAGTACTTC
CASSWDRGNEQYF
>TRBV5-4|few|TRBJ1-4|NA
TGTGCCAGCAGCTTCCGACAGGACGAAAAACTGTTTTTT
CASSFRQDEKLFF
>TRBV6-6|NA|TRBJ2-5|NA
TGTGCCACCGGGAGAGGGGAAGAGACCCAGTACTTC
CATGRGEETQYF
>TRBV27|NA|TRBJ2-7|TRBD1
TGTGCCAGCAGTCAGCCGGGACAGGGGGGAGACGAGCAGTACTTC
CASSQPGQGGDEQYF
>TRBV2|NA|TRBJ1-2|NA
TGTGCCAGCAGTGAAGCGCGACAGCTTTATGGCTACACCTTC
CASSEARQLYGYTF
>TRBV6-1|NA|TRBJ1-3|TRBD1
TGTGCCAGCAGTGAAGGCGGGACAGATAGGAACACCATATATTTT
CASSEGGTDRNTIYF
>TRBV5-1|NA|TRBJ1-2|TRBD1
TGCGCCAGCAGCCCTGGGACAGGGCTTGGCTATGGCTACACCTTC
CASSPGTGLGYGYTF
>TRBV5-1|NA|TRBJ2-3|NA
TGCGCCAGCAGCCGCAGGGAAAGCACAGATACGCAGTATTTT
CASSRRESTDTQYF
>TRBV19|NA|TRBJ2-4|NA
TGTGCCACTTCAGCGGAAGTGGGGAACATTCAGTACTTC
CATSAEVGNIQYF
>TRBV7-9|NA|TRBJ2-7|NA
TGTGCCAGCAGCTTAGGGGCAGGGCCTTTCTCCTACGAGCAGTACTTC
CASSLGAGPFSYEQYF
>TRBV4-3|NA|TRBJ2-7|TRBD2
TGCGCCAGCAGCCAAGACCTTCGGGAGGGCCACGAGCAGTACTTC
CASSQDLREGHEQYF
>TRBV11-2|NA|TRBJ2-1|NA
TGTGCCAGCAGCCGCCCGAGGGGCGGGACCTACTCCTACAATGAGCAGTTCTTC
CASSRPRGGTYSYNEQFF
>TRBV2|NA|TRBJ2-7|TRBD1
TGTGCCAGCAGTAGGGGGCAGGAGGACGAGCAGTACTTC
CASSRGQEDEQYF
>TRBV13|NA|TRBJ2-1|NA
TGTGCCAGCAGCCACGGGACTCCCACCCATGAGCAGTTCTTC
CASSHGTPTHEQFF
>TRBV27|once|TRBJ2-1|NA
TGTGCCAGCAGACGCGGGTTTCCGGGAAATGAGCAGTTCTTC
CASRRGFPGNEQFF
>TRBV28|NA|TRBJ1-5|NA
TGTGCCGCGACATATAGCAATCAGCCCCAGCATTTT
CAATYSNQPQHF
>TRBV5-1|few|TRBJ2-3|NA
TGCGCCAGCAGCTTGGATCTGCGATCGGGCACAGATACGCAGTATTTT
CASSLDLRSGTDTQYF
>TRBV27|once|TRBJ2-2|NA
TGTGCCAGCAGTCCCGTCTTGGGGGAGCTGTTTTTT
CASSPVLGELFF